The clone carrying this TCR beta chain was seen more than once but under ten times. This entry is derived from a study of T cells after yellow fever vaccination. Study at large: Preparation of fractions with low cell numbers was performed using SMART-Seq v4 Ultra Low Input.

The germline V gene encodes CDR1 SEHNR and CDR2 FQNEAQ (reference sequence). The germline V and J ends were trimmed by 6 bases and 1 base, with 10 bases remaining between them. The CDR3 runs 14 residues. TCRdb independently ran MiXCR on the 5' RACE reads; one entry per CDR3 protein. Found here are under 550,000 distinct CDR3 sequences, around a fifth of them singletons; the top ten hold roughly 16%. The receptor was derived from a man between 18 and 29 years old who received the YFV17D yellow fever vaccine. The chain links TRBV7-9 to TRBJ2-4; D may be TRBD2 (6 bases). Sequences were derived from PBMCs, sampled 21 days after the first yellow fever vaccination. This CDR3 is CASSSSGAKNIQYF. CDR3 sequence (DNA): TGTGCCAGCAGTTCGAGCGGGGCCAAAAACATTCAGTACTTC.